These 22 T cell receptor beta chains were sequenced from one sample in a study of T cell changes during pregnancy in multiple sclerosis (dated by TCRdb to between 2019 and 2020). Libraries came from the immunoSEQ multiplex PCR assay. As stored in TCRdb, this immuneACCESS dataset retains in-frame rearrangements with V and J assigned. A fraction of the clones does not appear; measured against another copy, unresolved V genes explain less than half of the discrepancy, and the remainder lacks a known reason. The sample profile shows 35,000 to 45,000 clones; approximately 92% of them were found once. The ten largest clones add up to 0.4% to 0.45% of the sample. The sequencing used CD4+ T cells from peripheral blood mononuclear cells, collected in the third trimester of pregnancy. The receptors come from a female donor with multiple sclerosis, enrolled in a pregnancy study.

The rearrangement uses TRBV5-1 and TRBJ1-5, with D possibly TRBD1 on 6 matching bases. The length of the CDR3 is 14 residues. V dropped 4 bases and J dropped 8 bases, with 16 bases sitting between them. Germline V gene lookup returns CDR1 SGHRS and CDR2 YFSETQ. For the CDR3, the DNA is TGCGCCAGCAGCGGAGGGGGGGGTTTGGAGCCCCAGCATTTT. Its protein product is CASSGGGGLEPQHF.

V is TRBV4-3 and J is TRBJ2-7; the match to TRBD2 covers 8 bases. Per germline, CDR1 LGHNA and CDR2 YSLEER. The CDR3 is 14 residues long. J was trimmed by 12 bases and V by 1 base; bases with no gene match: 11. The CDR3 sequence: CASSQAPGAGGRYF. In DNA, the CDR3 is TGCGCCAGCAGCCAAGCCCCCGGGGCGGGGGGTCGGTACTTC.

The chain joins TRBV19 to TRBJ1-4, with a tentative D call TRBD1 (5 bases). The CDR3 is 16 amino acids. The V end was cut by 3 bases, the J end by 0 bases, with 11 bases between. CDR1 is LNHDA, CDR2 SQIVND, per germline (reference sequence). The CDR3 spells CASSMEATATNEKLFF. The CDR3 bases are TGTGCCAGTAGTATGGAAGCGACAGCAACTAATGAAAAACTGTTTTTT.

This CDR3 reads CASRTSGRDTSYEQYF. In nucleotides, the CDR3 is TGTGCCAGCAGGACTAGCGGGAGGGATACTAGCTACGAGCAGTACTTC. The chain is built from TRBV11-2 and TRBJ2-7, with 14 nucleotides matching TRBD2. The CDR3 runs to 16 residues. V lost 6 bases to trimming and J lost 3 bases; unmatched junction nucleotides: 7. Germline CDR1 and CDR2: SGHAT and FQNNGV. The full variable domain, completed using reference TRBV11-2 and TRBJ2-7, is EAGVAQSPRYKIIEKRQSVAFWCNPISGHATLYWYQQILGQGPKLLIQFQNNGVVDDSQLPKDRFSAERLKGVDSTLKIQPAKLEDSAVYLCASRTSGRDTSYEQYFGPGTRLTVT.

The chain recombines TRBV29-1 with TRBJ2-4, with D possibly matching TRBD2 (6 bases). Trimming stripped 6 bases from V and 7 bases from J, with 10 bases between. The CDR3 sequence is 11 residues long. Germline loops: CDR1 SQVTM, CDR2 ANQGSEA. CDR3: CSVFRGNIQYF. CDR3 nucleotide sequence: TGCAGCGTATTCCGGGGGAACATTCAGTACTTC.

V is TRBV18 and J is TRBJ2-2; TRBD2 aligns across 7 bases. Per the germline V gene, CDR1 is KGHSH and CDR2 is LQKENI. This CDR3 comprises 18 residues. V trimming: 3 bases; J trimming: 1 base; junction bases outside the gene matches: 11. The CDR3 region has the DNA TGTGCCAGCTCACCGGACCACCGGGGAGGGAAGAACACCGGGGAGCTGTTTTTT. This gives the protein CASSPDHRGGKNTGELFF.

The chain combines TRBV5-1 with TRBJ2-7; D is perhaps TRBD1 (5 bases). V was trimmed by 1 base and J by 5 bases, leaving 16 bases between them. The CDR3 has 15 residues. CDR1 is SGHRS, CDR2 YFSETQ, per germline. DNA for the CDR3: TGCGCCAGCAGCTTGTCACCCCAGGGAAGCGACGAGCAGTACTTC. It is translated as CASSLSPQGSDEQYF.

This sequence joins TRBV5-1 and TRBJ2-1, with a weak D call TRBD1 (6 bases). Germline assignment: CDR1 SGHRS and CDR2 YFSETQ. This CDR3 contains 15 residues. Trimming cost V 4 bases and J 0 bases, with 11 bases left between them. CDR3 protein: CASSPQGSSYNEQFF. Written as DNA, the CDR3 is TGCGCCAGCAGCCCGCAGGGGAGCTCCTACAATGAGCAGTTCTTC.

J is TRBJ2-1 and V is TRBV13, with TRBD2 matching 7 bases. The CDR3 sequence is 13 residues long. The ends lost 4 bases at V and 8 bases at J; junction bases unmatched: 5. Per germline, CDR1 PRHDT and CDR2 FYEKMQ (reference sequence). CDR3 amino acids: CASSSGLGDEQFF. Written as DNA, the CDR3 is TGTGCCAGCAGCTCTGGACTAGGCGATGAGCAGTTCTTC. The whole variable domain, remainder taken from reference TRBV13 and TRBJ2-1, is AAGVIQSPRHLIKEKRETATLKCYPIPRHDTVYWYQQGPGQDPQFLISFYEKMQSDKGSIPDRFSAQQFSDYHSELNMSSLELGDSALYFCASSSGLGDEQFFGPGTRLTVL.

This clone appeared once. The CDR3 loop reads CASSEGLGRETQYF. Here the CDR3 DNA reads TGTGCCAGCAGTGAAGGTCTAGGGAGGGAGACCCAGTACTTC. The chain joins TRBV2 to TRBJ2-5; maybe TRBD2 (6 bases). The length of the CDR3 is 14 residues. V lost 1 base and J lost 5, with 11 bases in between. CDR1 and CDR2 (germline): SNHLY, FYNNEI.

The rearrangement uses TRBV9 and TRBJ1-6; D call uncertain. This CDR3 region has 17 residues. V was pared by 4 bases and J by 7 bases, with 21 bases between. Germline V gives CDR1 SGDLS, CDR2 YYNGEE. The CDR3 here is CASSPMAHAGLNSPLHF. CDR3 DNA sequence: TGTGCCAGCAGCCCAATGGCCCACGCGGGATTAAATTCACCCCTCCACTTT.

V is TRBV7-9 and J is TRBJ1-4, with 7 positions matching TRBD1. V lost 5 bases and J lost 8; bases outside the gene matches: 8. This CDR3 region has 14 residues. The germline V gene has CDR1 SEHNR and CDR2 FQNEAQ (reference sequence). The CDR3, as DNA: TGTGCCAGCAGCAAACAGGGGCGCGGGGAAAAACTGTTTTTT. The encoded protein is CASSKQGRGEKLFF.

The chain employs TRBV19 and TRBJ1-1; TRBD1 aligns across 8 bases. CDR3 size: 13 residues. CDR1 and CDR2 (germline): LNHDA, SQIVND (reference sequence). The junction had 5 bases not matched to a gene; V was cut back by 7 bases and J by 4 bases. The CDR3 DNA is TGTGCCAGTATATTTGGACAGGGCACTGAAGCTTTCTTT. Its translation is CASIFGQGTEAFF.

CDR3 nucleotides: TGCGCCAGCACCGACTCGGGATCCGTAACAGATACGCAGTATTTT. This sequence encodes CASTDSGSVTDTQYF. This chain links TRBV10-1 with TRBJ2-3; D might be TRBD2 (5 bases). In germline, CDR1 is WNHNN, CDR2 SYGVQD (reference sequence). The CDR3 has 15 residues. The V gene lost 7 bases and the J gene lost 3 bases, with 17 bases spanning the gap.

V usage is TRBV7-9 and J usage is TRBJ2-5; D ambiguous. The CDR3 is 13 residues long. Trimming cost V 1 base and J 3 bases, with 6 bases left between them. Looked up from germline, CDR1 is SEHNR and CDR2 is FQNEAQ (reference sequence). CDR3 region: CASSLGGKETQYF. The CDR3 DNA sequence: TGTGCCAGCAGCTTAGGCGGAAAAGAGACCCAGTACTTC. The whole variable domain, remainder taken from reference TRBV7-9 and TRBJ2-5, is DTGVSQNPRHKITKRGQNVTFRCDPISEHNRLYWYRQTLGQGPEFLTYFQNEAQLEKSRLLSDRFSAERPKGSFSTLEIQRTEQGDSAMYLCASSLGGKETQYFGPGTRLLVL.

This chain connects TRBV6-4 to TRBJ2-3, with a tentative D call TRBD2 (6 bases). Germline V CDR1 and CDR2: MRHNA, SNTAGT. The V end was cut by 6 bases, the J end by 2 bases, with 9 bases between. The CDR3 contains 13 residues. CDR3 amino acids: CASRGGHTDTQYF. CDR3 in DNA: TGTGCCAGCAGGGGAGGACACACAGATACGCAGTATTTT.

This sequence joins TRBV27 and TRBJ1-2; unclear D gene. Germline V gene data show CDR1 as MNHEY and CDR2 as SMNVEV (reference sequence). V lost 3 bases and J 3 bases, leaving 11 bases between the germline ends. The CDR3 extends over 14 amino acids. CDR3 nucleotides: TGTGCCAGCAGTTTTGCGGGGATTGACTATGGCTACACCTTC. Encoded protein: CASSFAGIDYGYTF.

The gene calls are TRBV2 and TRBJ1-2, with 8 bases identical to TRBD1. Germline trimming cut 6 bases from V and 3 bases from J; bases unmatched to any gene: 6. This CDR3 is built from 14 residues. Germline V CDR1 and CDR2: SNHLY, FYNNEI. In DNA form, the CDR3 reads TGTGCCAGCAGGGCCCCGGGACAGGACTATGGCTACACCTTC. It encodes CASRAPGQDYGYTF. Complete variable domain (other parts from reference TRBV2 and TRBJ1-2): EPEVTQTPSHQVTQMGQEVILRCVPISNHLYFYWYRQILGQKVEFLVSFYNNEISEKSEIFDDQFSVERPDGSNFTLKIRSTKLEDSAMYFCASRAPGQDYGYTFGSGTRLTVV.

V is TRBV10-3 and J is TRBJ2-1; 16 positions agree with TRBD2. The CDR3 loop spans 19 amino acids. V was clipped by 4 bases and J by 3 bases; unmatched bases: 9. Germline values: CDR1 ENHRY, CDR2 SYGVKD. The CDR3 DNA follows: TGTGCCATCAGTGCCGGGGGACTAGCGGGAGGGCCAAACTACAATGAGCAGTTCTTC. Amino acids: CAISAGGLAGGPNYNEQFF.

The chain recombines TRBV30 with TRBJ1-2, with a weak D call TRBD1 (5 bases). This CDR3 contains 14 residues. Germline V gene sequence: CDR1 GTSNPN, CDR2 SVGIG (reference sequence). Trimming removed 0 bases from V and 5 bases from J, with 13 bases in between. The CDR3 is CAWSVRTGGYGYTF. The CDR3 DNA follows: TGTGCCTGGAGTGTCCGTACCGGGGGGTATGGCTACACCTTC.

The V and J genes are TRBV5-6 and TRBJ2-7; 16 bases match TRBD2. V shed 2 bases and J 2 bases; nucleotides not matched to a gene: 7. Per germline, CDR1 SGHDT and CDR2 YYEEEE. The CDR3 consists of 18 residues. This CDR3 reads CASSLRPGLAGGPYEQYF. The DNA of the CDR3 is TGTGCCAGCAGCTTAAGGCCGGGACTAGCGGGAGGGCCCTACGAGCAGTACTTC.

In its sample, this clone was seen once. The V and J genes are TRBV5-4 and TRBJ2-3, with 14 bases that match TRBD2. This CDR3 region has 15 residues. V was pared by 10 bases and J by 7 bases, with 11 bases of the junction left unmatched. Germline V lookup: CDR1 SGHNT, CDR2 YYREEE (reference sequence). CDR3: CAVRLAGGYGNTQYF. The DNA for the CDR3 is TGTGCCGTACGACTAGCGGGAGGGTACGGAAATACGCAGTATTTT.